The rows below give T cell receptor beta chains drawn from one sample of a study of CD8+CD57+ T cells in acquired aplastic anemia. TCRdb re-derived calls from the reads in MiXCR, one entry per CDR3 protein. The table lists 400,000 to 450,000 distinct CDR3 sequences, 55% to 75% of them singletons. Sequenced sample: sorted CD4+, CD8+, or CD8+CD57+ T cells (not recorded which) from PBMCs. The receptor set was obtained from a human donor in good health, serving as a control. Both conserved end residues are part of each CDR3. D genes are given only for firm matches. For some rows the clone size is stated as once, few or many, or as a class when expanded; others skip it.

v_gene: TRBV7-2; abundance: -; j_gene: TRBJ2-5; d_gene: -; CDR3aa: CASSQAVRDQIRSF; CDR3nt: TGTGCCAGCAGCCAAGCCGTCCGGGACCAGATACGCAGTTTC
v_gene: TRBV9; abundance: -; j_gene: TRBJ1-2; d_gene: -; CDR3aa: CASSLDGQRVHGYTF; CDR3nt: TGTGCCAGCAGCTTGGATGGGCAGAGGGTCCATGGCTACACCTTC
v_gene: TRBV2; abundance: -; j_gene: TRBJ1-6; d_gene: -; CDR3aa: CASSVGGLNSPLHF; CDR3nt: TGTGCCAGCAGCGTAGGGGGACTTAATTCACCCCTCCACTTT
v_gene: TRBV7-2; abundance: -; j_gene: TRBJ2-3; d_gene: -; CDR3aa: CASSPVGRTNPQQQYF; CDR3nt: TGTGCCAGCAGCCCCGTGGGACGGACCAACCCCCAGCAGCAGTATTTT
v_gene: TRBV10-3; abundance: -; j_gene: TRBJ1-1; d_gene: -; CDR3aa: CAISELLRAFF; CDR3nt: TGTGCCATCAGTGAGCTGTTACGAGCTTTCTTT
v_gene: TRBV7-9; abundance: -; j_gene: TRBJ2-7; d_gene: TRBD1; CDR3aa: CASSAETGGLSEQYF; CDR3nt: TGTGCCAGCAGCGCGGAGACAGGGGGGTTAAGCGAGCAGTACTTC
v_gene: TRBV7-2; abundance: -; j_gene: TRBJ1-4; d_gene: -; CDR3aa: CASSQERGTDENLFF; CDR3nt: TGTGCCAGCAGCCAAGAACGGGGGACGGATGAAAACCTGTTTTTT
v_gene: TRBV6-5; abundance: -; j_gene: TRBJ1-4; d_gene: TRBD1; CDR3aa: CASSSGTGYEKLFF; CDR3nt: TGTGCCAGCAGCTCCGGGACAGGGTATGAAAAACTGTTTTTT
v_gene: TRBV9; abundance: -; j_gene: TRBJ2-7; d_gene: -; CDR3aa: CASSVGPAYDTIF; CDR3nt: TGTGCCAGCAGCGTCGGTCCCGCTTACGACACCATCTTC
v_gene: TRBV7-9; abundance: -; j_gene: TRBJ2-3; d_gene: -; CDR3aa: CASSQAQNTDTQYF; CDR3nt: TGTGCCAGCAGCCAGGCGCAGAACACAGATACGCAGTATTTT
v_gene: TRBV20-1; abundance: -; j_gene: TRBJ1-2; d_gene: -; CDR3aa: CSARPGLVGSF; CDR3nt: TGCAGTGCTAGGCCGGGACTAGTGGGTTCCTTC
v_gene: TRBV11-2; abundance: once; j_gene: TRBJ1-5; d_gene: TRBD1; CDR3aa: CASRGQGASQPQHF; CDR3nt: TGTGCCAGCAGAGGACAGGGGGCGAGTCAGCCCCAGCATTTT
v_gene: TRBV9; abundance: -; j_gene: TRBJ2-5; d_gene: -; CDR3aa: CASSVGFGTETQYF; CDR3nt: TGTGCCAGCAGCGTGGGGTTCGGGACAGAGACCCAGTACTTC
v_gene: TRBV7-3; abundance: -; j_gene: TRBJ2-5; d_gene: -; CDR3aa: CASSSATSGGQSDYF; CDR3nt: TGTGCTAGCAGCTCGGCGACGAGCGGGGGACAGTCAGATTACTTC
v_gene: TRBV5-4; abundance: -; j_gene: TRBJ2-7; d_gene: -; CDR3aa: CASSSRTDYEQYF; CDR3nt: TGTGCCAGCAGCTCCCGGACGGACTACGAGCAGTACTTC
v_gene: TRBV15; abundance: once; j_gene: TRBJ1-3; d_gene: -; CDR3aa: CATSRDAGSGNTTYF; CDR3nt: TGTGCCACCAGCAGAGATGCAGGGTCTGGAAACACCACATATTTT
v_gene: TRBV7-2; abundance: once; j_gene: TRBJ2-7; d_gene: TRBD2; CDR3aa: CASSIGVSGGDEQYF; CDR3nt: TGTGCCAGCAGCATAGGAGTTAGCGGGGGGGACGAGCAGTACTTC
v_gene: TRBV7-3; abundance: -; j_gene: TRBJ2-7; d_gene: TRBD2; CDR3aa: CASSLAGGASYEEYF; CDR3nt: TGTGCCAGCAGCTTGGCGGGGGGCGCTTCCTACGAGGAGTACTTC
v_gene: TRBV2; abundance: -; j_gene: TRBJ1-1; d_gene: -; CDR3aa: CASSVGSGITEAFF; CDR3nt: TGTGCCAGCAGCGTAGGGTCTGGGATCACGGAAGCTTTCTTT
v_gene: TRBV9; abundance: -; j_gene: TRBJ2-1; d_gene: -; CDR3aa: CASSALRTSDKQQFF; CDR3nt: TGTGCCAGCAGCGCACTACGCACGAGCGATAAGCAGCAGTTCTTC
v_gene: TRBV7-9; abundance: few; j_gene: TRBJ2-7; d_gene: TRBD2; CDR3aa: CASSRITSGSYEQYF; CDR3nt: TGTGCCAGCAGCCGAATCACTAGCGGATCCTACGAGCAGTACTTC
v_gene: TRBV5-5; abundance: many; j_gene: TRBJ2-2; d_gene: -; CDR3aa: CASSLSAYPLPGELFF; CDR3nt: TGTGCCAGCAGCTTATCCGCGTATCCCTTGCCCGGGGAGCTGTTTTTT
v_gene: TRBV5-6; abundance: -; j_gene: TRBJ2-1; d_gene: -; CDR3aa: CASSQVAPGDFRGSYNEQFF; CDR3nt: TGTGCCAGCAGCCAGGTGGCCCCGGGAGACTTTCGAGGCTCCTACAATGAGCAGTTCTTC
v_gene: TRBV19; abundance: many; j_gene: TRBJ2-5; d_gene: -; CDR3aa: CASRQPGSETQYF; CDR3nt: TGTGCCAGTAGGCAACCGGGGTCGGAGACCCAGTACTTC